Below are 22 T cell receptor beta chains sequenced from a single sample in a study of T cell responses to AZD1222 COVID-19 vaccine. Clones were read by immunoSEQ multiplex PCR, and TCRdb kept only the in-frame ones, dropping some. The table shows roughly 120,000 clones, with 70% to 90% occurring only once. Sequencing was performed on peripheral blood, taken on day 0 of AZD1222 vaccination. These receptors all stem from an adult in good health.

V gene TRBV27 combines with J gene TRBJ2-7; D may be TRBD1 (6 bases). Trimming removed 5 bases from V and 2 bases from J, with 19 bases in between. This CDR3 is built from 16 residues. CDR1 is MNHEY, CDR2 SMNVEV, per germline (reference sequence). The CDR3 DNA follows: TGTGCCAGCAGTCCCCGTTGGGCAGGGGCAACCTACGAGCAGTACTTC. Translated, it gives CASSPRWAGATYEQYF.

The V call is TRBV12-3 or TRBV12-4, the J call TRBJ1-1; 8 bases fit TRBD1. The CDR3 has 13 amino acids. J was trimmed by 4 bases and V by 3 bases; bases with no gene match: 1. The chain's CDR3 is CASSLDRVTEAFF. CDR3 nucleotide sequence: TGTGCCAGCAGTTTGGACAGGGTCACTGAAGCTTTCTTT.

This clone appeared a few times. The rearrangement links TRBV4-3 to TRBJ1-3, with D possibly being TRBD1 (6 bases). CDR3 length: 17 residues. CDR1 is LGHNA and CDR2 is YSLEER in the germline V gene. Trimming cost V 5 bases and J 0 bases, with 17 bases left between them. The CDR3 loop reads CASSLGGTTVSGNTIYF. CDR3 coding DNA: TGCGCCAGCAGCTTGGGCGGGACAACTGTCTCTGGAAACACCATATATTTT.

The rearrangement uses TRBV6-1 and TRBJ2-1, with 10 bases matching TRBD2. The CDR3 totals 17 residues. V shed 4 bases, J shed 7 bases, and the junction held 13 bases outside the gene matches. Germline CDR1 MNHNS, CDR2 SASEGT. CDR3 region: CASSVSLAGGPGNEQFF. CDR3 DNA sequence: TGTGCCAGCAGTGTATCTTTAGCGGGAGGTCCAGGTAATGAGCAGTTCTTC.

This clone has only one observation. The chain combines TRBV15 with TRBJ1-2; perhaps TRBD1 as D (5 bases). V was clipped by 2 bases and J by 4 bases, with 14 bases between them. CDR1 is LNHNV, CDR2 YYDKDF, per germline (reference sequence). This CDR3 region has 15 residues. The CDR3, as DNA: TGTGCCACCAGCAGACGCCCGGGGACGGGCTATGGCTACACCTTC. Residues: CATSRRPGTGYGYTF.

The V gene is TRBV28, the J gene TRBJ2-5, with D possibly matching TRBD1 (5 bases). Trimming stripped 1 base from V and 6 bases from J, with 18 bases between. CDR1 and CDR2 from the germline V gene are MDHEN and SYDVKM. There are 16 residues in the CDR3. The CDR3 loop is CASSLFQGATAQTQYF. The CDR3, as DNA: TGTGCCAGCAGTTTATTCCAGGGTGCTACGGCCCAGACCCAGTACTTC.

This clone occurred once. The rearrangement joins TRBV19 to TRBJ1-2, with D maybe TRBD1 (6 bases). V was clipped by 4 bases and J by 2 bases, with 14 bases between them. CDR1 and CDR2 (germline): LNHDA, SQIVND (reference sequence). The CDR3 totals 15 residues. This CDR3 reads CASSTHRAENYGYTF. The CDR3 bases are TGTGCCAGTAGTACGCACAGGGCGGAAAACTATGGCTACACCTTC.

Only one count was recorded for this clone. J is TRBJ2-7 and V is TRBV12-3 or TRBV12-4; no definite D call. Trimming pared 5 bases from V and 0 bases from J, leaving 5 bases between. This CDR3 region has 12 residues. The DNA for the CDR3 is TGTGCCAGCAGTCCCGTCTCCTACGAGCAGTACTTC. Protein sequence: CASSPVSYEQYF.

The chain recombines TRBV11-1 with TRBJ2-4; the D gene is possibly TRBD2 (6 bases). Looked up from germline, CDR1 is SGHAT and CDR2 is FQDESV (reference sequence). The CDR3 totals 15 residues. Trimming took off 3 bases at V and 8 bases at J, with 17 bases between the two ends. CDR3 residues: CASSLGSGRGDIQYF. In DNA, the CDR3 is TGTGCCAGCAGCTTGGGTAGCGGCCGCGGAGACATTCAGTACTTC.

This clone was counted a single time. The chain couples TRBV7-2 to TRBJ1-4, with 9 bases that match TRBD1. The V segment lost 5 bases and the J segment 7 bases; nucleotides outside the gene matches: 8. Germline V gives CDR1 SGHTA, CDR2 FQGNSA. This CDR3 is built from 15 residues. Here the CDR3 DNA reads TGTGCCAGCAGCCAGGGGACAGGGCCAGGTGAAAAACTGTTTTTT. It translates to CASSQGTGPGEKLFF.

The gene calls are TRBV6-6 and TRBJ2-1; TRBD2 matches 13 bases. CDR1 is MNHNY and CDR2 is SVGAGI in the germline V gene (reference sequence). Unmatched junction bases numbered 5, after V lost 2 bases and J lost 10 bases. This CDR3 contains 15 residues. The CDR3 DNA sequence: TGTGCCAGCAGTTACCGACTAGCGGGGGGCGAAGAGCAGTTCTTC. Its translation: CASSYRLAGGEEQFF.

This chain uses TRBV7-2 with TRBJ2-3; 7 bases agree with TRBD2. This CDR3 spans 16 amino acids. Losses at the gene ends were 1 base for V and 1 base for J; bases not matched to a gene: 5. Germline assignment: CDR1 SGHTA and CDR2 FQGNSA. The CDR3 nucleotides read TGTGCCAGCAGCTTAGACATTAGCGGGCGCACAGATACGCAGTATTTT. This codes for CASSLDISGRTDTQYF.

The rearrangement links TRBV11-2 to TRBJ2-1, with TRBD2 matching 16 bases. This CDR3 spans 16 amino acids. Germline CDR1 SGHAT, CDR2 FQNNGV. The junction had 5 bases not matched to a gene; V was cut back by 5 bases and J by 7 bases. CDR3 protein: CASSPGLAGGSNEQFF. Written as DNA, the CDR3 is TGTGCCAGCAGCCCGGGACTAGCGGGAGGGTCGAATGAGCAGTTCTTC.

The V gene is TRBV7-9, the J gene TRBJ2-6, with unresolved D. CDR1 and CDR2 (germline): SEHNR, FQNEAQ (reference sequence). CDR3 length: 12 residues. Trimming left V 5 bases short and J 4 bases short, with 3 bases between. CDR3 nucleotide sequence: TGTGCCAGCAGCGGCGGGGCCAACGTCCTGACTTTC. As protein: CASSGGANVLTF.

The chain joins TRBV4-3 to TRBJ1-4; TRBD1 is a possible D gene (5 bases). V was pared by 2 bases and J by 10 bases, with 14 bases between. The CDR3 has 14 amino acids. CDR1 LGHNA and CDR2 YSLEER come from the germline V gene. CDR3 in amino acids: CASSQPEGGGKLFF. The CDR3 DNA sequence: TGCGCCAGCAGCCAACCCGAGGGTGGGGGAAAACTGTTTTTT.

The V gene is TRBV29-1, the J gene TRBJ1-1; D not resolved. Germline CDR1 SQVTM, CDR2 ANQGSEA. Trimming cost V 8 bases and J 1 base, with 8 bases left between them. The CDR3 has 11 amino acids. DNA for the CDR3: TGCAGCTCCGGGCGGAACACTGAAGCTTTCTTT. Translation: CSSGRNTEAFF.

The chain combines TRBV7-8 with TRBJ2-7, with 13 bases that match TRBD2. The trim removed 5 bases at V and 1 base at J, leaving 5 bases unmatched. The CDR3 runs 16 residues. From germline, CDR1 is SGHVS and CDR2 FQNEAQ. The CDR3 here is CASSDPGLAGSYEQYF. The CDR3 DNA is TGTGCCAGCAGCGATCCGGGACTAGCGGGATCCTACGAGCAGTACTTC.

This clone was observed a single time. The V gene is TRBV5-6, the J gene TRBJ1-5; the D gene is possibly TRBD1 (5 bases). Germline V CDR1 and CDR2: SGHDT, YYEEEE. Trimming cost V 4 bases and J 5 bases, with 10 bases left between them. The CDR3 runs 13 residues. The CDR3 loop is CASSPQGDQPQHF. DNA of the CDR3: TGTGCCAGCAGCCCGCAGGGCGATCAGCCCCAGCATTTT.

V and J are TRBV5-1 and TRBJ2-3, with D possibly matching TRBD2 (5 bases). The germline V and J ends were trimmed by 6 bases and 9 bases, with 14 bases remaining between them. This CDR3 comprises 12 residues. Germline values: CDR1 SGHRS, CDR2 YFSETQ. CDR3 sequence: CASTPGEGTQYF. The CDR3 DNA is TGCGCCAGCACCCCGGGTGAGGGAACGCAGTATTTT.

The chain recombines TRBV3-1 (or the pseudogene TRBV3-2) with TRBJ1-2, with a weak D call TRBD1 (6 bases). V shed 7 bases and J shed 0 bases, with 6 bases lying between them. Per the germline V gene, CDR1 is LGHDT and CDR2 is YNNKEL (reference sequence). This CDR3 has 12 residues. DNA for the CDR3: TGTGCCAGCACAGGGGCTAACTATGGCTACACCTTC. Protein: CASTGANYGYTF.

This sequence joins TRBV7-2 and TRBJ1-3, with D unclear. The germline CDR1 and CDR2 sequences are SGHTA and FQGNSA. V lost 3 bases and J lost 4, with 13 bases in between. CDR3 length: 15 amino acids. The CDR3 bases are TGTGCCAGCAGCTTTGTGGGCCTCGGAGGAAACACCATATATTTT. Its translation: CASSFVGLGGNTIYF.

CDR3 region: CASSFRTGGGTDTQYF. The CDR3 coding sequence is TGCGCCAGCAGCTTCCGGACCGGCGGGGGTACAGATACGCAGTATTTT. J is TRBJ2-3 and V is TRBV5-1; 7 bases align to TRBD2. The CDR3 is 16 amino acids. Trimming at V came to 2 bases and at J to 3 bases, leaving 9 bases not matched to a gene. CDR1 and CDR2 (germline): SGHRS, YFSETQ.